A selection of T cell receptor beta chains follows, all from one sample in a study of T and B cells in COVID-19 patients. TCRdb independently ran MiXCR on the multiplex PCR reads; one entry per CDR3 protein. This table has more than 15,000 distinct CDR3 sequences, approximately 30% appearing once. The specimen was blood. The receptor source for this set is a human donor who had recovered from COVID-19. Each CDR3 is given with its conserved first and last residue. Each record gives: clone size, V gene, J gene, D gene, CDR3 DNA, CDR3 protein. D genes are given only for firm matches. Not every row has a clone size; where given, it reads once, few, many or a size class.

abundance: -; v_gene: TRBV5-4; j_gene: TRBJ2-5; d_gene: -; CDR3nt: TGTGCCAGCAGCCCCTTCGGGTCAAGTCAAGAGACCCAGTACTTC; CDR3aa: CASSPFGSSQETQYF
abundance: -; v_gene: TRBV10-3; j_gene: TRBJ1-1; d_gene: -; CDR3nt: TGTGCCATCAGAGGGGCGGGGGCGACTACTGAAGCTTTCTTT; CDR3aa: CAIRGAGATTEAFF
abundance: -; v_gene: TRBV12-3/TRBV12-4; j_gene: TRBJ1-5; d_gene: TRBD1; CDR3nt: TGTGCCAGCAGTTCCGACAGGGATCAGCCCCAGCATTTT; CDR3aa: CASSSDRDQPQHF
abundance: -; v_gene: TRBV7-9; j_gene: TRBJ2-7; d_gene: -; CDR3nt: TGTGCCAGTAGGGGGTCCTACGAGCAGTACTTC; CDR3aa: CASRGSYEQYF
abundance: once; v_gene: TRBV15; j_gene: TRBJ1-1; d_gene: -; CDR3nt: TGTGCCACCAGCAGGGGGGGATCGAGCACTGAAGCTTTCTTT; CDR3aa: CATSRGGSSTEAFF
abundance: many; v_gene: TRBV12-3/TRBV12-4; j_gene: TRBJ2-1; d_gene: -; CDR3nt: TGTGCCAGCAACTCCGGGGCTAGCTCCTACAATGAGCAGTTCTTC; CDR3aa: CASNSGASSYNEQFF
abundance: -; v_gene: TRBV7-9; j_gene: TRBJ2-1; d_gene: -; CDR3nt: TGTGCCAGCAGCTTAGTAGCCGCGGCAGGGCCCTCCTACAATGAGCAGTTCTTC; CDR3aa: CASSLVAAAGPSYNEQFF
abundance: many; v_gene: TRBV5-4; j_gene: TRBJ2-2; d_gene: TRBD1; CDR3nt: TGTGCCAGCAGCAACAGGGGGCGAGGGGAGCTGTTTTTT; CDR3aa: CASSNRGRGELFF
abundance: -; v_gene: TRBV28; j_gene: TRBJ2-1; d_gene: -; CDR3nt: TGTGCCAGCAGTTTGATGGGCCGGTGGAATGAGCAGTTCTTC; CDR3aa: CASSLMGRWNEQFF
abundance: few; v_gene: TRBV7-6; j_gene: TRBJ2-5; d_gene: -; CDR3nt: TGTGCCAGCAGCTACGGGACACAAAAAGACCTCGGGACCCAGTACTTC; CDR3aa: CASSYGTQKDLGTQYF
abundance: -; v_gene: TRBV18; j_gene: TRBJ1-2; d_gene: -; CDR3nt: TGTGCCAGCTCACCAACGACGGATAACTATGGCTACACCTTC; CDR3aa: CASSPTTDNYGYTF
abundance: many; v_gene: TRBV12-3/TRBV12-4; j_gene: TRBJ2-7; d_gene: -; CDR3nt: TGTGCCAGCAGTTGGGGCGTGTACTCCTACGAGCAGTACTTC; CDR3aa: CASSWGVYSYEQYF
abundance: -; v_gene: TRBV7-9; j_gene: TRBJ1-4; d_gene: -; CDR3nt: TGTGCCAGCAGCTTTATGGGACTCGGTAATGAAAAACTGTTTTTT; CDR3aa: CASSFMGLGNEKLFF
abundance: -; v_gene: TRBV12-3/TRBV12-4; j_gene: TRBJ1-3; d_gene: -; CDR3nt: TGTGCCAGCAGTTTATCGATGAACTCTGGAAACACCATATATTTT; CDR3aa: CASSLSMNSGNTIYF
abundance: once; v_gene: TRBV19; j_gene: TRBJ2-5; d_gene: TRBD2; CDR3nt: TGTGCCAGTACCCAAGGGTCAGCGGGGGGCCAGTTCCAAGAGACCCAGTACTTC; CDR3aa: CASTQGSAGGQFQETQYF
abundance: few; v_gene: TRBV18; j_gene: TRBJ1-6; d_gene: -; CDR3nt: TGTGCCAGCTCACAGGCAGCCTATAATTCACCCCTCCACTTT; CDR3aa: CASSQAAYNSPLHF
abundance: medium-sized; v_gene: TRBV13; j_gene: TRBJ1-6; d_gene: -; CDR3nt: TGTGCCAGCAGCTTAGGCCGGGCGAATTCACCCCTCCACTTT; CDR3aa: CASSLGRANSPLHF
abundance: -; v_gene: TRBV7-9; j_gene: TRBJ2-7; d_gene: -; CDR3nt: TGTGCCACCCAAGGACAAAAGGAGCAGTACTTC; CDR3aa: CATQGQKEQYF
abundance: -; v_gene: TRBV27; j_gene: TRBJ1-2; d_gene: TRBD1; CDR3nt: TGTGCCAGCAGTTTCACCCCGGTAACAGGGGGCGGGGACTATGGCTACACCTTC; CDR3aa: CASSFTPVTGGGDYGYTF
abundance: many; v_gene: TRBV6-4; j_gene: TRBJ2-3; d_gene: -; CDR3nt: TGTGCCAGCAGTGACTTGGGGGGCACAGATACGCAGTATTTT; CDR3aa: CASSDLGGTDTQYF
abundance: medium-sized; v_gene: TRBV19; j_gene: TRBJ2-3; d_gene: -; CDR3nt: TGTGCCAGTAGTATGAGTCCGGGGTTTGGCACAGATACGCAGTATTTT; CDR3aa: CASSMSPGFGTDTQYF
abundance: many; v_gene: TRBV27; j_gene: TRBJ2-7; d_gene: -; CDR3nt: TGTGCCAGCAGTACAATGATGGGGGCGCCGAGGCAGCAGTACTTC; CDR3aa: CASSTMMGAPRQQYF
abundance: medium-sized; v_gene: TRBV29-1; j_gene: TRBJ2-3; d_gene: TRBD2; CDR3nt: TGCAGCGTTGTAGCGGGGGGGGGGCATACGCAGTATTTT; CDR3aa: CSVVAGGGHTQYF
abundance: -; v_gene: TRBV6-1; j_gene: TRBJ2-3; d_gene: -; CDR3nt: TGTGCCAGCAGTGCCGGGACCCCCGGCACAGATACGCAGTATTTT; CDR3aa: CASSAGTPGTDTQYF
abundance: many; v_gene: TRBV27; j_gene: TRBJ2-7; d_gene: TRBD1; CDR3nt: TGTGCCAGCAGCTTACAAGGACAGGGTCTCTACGAGCAGTACTTC; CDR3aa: CASSLQGQGLYEQYF
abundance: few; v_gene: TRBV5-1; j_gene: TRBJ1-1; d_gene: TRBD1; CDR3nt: TGCGCCAGCATCACAGGGGGAGGGGACGGCACTGAAGCTTTCTTT; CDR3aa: CASITGGGDGTEAFF
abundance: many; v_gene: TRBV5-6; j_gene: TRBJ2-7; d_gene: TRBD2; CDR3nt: TGTGCCAGCAGGCCGGGAGGGATTATATCCTACGAGCAGTACTTC; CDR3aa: CASRPGGIISYEQYF
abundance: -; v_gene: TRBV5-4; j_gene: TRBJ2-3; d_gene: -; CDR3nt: TGTGCCAGCAGCATACGAACCGGACTTGTCACAGATACGCAGTATTTT; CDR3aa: CASSIRTGLVTDTQYF
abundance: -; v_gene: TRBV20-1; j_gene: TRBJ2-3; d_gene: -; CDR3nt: TGCAGTGCTGGCCACAGGGTCGCTAGCACAGATACGCAGTATTTT; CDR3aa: CSAGHRVASTDTQYF
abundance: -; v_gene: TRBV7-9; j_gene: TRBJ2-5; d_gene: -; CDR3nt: TGTGCCAGCAGCTCGTGGGGTGAGGAGACCCAGTACTTC; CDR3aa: CASSSWGEETQYF
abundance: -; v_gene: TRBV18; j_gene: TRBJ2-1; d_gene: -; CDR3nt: TGTGCCAGCTCACCACCCCTCCGGATTTCCAATGAGCAGTTCTTC; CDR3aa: CASSPPLRISNEQFF
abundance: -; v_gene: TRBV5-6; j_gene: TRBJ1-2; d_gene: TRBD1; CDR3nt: TGTGCCAGCAGTTGGACAGGGCCGAACTATGGCTACACCTTC; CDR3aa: CASSWTGPNYGYTF
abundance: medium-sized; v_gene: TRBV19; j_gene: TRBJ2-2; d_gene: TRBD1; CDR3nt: TGTGCCAGTTGCGACAGGGGGGTCACCGGGGAGCTGTTTTTT; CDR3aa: CASCDRGVTGELFF
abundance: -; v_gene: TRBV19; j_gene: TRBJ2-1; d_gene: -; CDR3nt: TGTGCCAGTAGTACTTCTACGCAAGGGGGGAATGAGCAGTTCTTC; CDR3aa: CASSTSTQGGNEQFF
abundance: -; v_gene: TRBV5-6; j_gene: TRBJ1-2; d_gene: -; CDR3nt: TGTGCCAGCAGCTTGGATGGGGCGTTAAACTATGGCTACACCTTC; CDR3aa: CASSLDGALNYGYTF
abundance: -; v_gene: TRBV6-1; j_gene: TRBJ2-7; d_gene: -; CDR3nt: TGTGCCAGCAGCCCGGGACTCTACGAGCAGTACTTC; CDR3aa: CASSPGLYEQYF
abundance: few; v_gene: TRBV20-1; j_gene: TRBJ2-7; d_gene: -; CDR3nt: TGCAGTGCTAGCTCCAGGGGCCTTCCCTACGAGCAGTACTTC; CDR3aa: CSASSRGLPYEQYF
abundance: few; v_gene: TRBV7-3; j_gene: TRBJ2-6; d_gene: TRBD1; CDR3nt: TGTGCCAGCAGTCTAGGGACAGCTGGGGCCAACGTCCTGACTTTC; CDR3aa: CASSLGTAGANVLTF
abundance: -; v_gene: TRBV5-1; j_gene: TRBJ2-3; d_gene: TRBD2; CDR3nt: TGCGCCAGCAGCTTGGATAGCGGGAGCCCTAGCACAGATACGCAGTATTTT; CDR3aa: CASSLDSGSPSTDTQYF
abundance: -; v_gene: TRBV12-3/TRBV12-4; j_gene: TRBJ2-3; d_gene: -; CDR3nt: TGTGCCAGCAGGGAGGGGGGGGGGAGGGCAGATACGCAGTATTTT; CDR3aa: CASREGGGRADTQYF
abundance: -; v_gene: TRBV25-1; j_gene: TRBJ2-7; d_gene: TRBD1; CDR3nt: TGTGCCAGCACCGGGACAGGGAGGGACGAGCAGTACTTC; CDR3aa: CASTGTGRDEQYF
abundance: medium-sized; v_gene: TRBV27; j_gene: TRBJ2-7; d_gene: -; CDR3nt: TGTGCCAGCAGTTTGGAAGGCTACGAGCAGTACTTC; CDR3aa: CASSLEGYEQYF
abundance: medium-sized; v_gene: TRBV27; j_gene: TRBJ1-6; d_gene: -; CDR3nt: TGTGCCAGCAGTTCTGAAGGATCACCCCTCCACTTT; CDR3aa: CASSSEGSPLHF
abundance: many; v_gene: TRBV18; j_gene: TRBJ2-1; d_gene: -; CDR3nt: TGTGCCAGCTCACCAGGCCAGGACAATGAGCAGTTCTTC; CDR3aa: CASSPGQDNEQFF
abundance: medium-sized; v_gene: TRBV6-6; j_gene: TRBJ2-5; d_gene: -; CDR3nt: TGTGCCAGCAGTTACCAACACCTCGTCACCCAGTACTTC; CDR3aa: CASSYQHLVTQYF
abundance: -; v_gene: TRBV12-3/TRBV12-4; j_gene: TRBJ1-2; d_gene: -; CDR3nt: TGTGCCAGCAGCACAGACCCTCGGTATGGCTACACCTTC; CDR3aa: CASSTDPRYGYTF
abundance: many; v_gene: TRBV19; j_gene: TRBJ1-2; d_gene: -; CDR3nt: TGTGCCAGTAGTATTCAGAACTATGGCTACACCTTC; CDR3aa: CASSIQNYGYTF
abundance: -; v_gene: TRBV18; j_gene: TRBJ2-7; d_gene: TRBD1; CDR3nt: TGTGCCAGCTCACCTACCGGGACAGGGGCCTACGAGCAGTACTTC; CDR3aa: CASSPTGTGAYEQYF
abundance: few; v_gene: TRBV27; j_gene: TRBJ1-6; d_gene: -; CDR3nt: TGTGCCAGCTCAGGGGCCTATAATTCACCCCTCCACTTT; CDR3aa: CASSGAYNSPLHF
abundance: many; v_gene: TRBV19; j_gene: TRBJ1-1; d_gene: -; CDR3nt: TGTGCCAGTAGTATAGTCGGAAGATATAACACTGAAGCTTTCTTT; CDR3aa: CASSIVGRYNTEAFF
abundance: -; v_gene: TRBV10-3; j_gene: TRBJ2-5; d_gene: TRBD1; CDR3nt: TGTGCCATCAGGACCGGGACAGGCGGAGAGACCCAGTACTTC; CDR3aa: CAIRTGTGGETQYF
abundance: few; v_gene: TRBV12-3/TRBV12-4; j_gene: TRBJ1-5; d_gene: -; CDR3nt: TGTGCCAGCAGTTTTTCGAGCAATCAGCCCCAGCATTTT; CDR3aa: CASSFSSNQPQHF
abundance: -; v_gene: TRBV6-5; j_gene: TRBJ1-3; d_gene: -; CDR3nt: TGTGCCAGCAGTTACTCGGGTAGATGGGACTCTGGAAACACCATATATTTT; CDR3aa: CASSYSGRWDSGNTIYF
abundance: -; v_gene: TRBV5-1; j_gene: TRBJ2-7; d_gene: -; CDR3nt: TGCGCCAGCAGCTTGGAGCGGGCCGAGCAGTACTTC; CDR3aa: CASSLERAEQYF